Shown below are 8 T cell receptor beta chains from a single sample sequenced in a study of cytomegalovirus exposure and HLA in healthy donors. PCR amplification relied on 60 Vbeta primers (plus 13 Jbeta primers). The assay was immunoSEQ multiplex PCR, and TCRdb's table has in-frame clones only and misses some. The repertoire holds roughly 130,000 clones, with 80% as singletons. Specimen: PBMCs. Every receptor here comes from a male donor in good health and CMV-seronegative.

This chain connects TRBV5-1 to TRBJ1-1, with no clear D. V lost 0 bases and J lost 2, with 14 bases in between. In germline, CDR1 is SGHRS, CDR2 YFSETQ. The CDR3 runs 16 residues. This CDR3 is CASSLATLGVNTEAFF. DNA for the CDR3: TGCGCCAGCAGCTTGGCCACCCTCGGGGTAAACACTGAAGCTTTCTTT. The full variable domain, its missing parts supplied by reference TRBV5-1 and TRBJ1-1, is KAGVTQTPRYLIKTRGQQVTLSCSPISGHRSVSWYQQTPGQGLQFLFEYFSETQRNKGNFPGRFSGRQFSNSRSEMNVSTLELGDSALYLCASSLATLGVNTEAFFGQGTRLTVV.

The J gene is TRBJ2-1, the V gene TRBV14, with unresolved D. CDR3 length: 13 residues. Between the trimmed V and J ends, which lost 4 bases and 6 bases, there was a span of 10 bases. The germline V gene encodes CDR1 SGHDN and CDR2 FVKESK. The CDR3 protein is CASSLQDSNEQFF. In DNA, the CDR3 is TGTGCCAGCAGCCTTCAAGACTCCAATGAGCAGTTCTTC. Full variable domain (missing parts from reference TRBV14 and TRBJ2-1): EAGVTQFPSHSVIEKGQTVTLRCDPISGHDNLYWYRRVMGKEIKFLLHFVKESKQDESGMPNNRFLAERTGGTYSTLKVQPAELEDSGVYFCASSLQDSNEQFFGPGTRLTVL.

The J gene is TRBJ1-5, the V gene TRBV7-2; 7 nucleotides match TRBD1. With 4 bases clipped from V and 1 base from J, the junction kept 1 base outside the gene matches. Germline assignment: CDR1 SGHTA and CDR2 FQGNSA. The CDR3 has 14 amino acids. The chain's CDR3 is CASSSTGSNQPQHF. The CDR3 DNA reads as TGTGCCAGCAGCTCGACAGGGAGCAATCAGCCCCAGCATTTT.

This clone was detected only a few times. The J gene is TRBJ2-7, the V gene TRBV6-5; 11 bases map to TRBD1. Unmatched junction bases numbered 6, after V lost 2 bases and J lost 6 bases. CDR3 length equals 15 residues. Germline CDR1 MNHEY, CDR2 SVGAGI. This CDR3 reads CASSYVDRGRGEQYF. The CDR3 DNA reads as TGTGCCAGCAGTTACGTGGACAGGGGGCGCGGCGAGCAGTACTTC.

The J gene is TRBJ2-7, the V gene TRBV2; 8 bases agree with TRBD1. The germline gives CDR1 SNHLY, CDR2 FYNNEI. Trimming removed 8 bases from V and 0 bases from J; junction bases left unmatched: 9. The CDR3 has 15 residues. In DNA form, the CDR3 reads TGTGCCAGCTGCCTATCCGGGACAGGCTCCTACGAGCAGTACTTC. Amino acid sequence: CASCLSGTGSYEQYF.

In its sample, this clone was seen a few times. The V gene is TRBV6-5, the J gene TRBJ2-4; D perhaps matches TRBD1 (6 bases). Between the trimmed V and J ends, which lost 0 bases and 14 bases, there was a span of 11 bases. Germline CDR1 is MNHEY and CDR2 is SVGAGI. The CDR3 extends over 12 amino acids. The CDR3 DNA reads as TGTGCCAGCAGTTACTCAAGGGACAATGAGTACTTC. Protein sequence: CASSYSRDNEYF.

The rearrangement uses TRBV10-3 and TRBJ1-1; 10 positions match TRBD1. The V segment lost 5 bases and the J segment 4 bases; nucleotides outside the gene matches: 1. CDR1 is ENHRY and CDR2 is SYGVKD in the germline V gene. This CDR3 is built from 13 residues. This CDR3 reads CAISWTGGTEAFF. The CDR3 DNA is TGTGCCATCAGTTGGACAGGGGGCACTGAAGCTTTCTTT.

CDR3 coding DNA: TGCAGCGTTGAGCTCGGGACTAGCGGGAGTCCACGGTACTTC. It is translated as CSVELGTSGSPRYF. The chain recombines TRBV29-1 with TRBJ2-5, with TRBD2 matching 14 bases. V lost 3 bases, J lost 13 bases, and 10 bases stayed unmatched. This CDR3 comprises 14 residues. Germline V gene data show CDR1 as SQVTM and CDR2 as ANQGSEA.